This TCR beta chain stems from a study of T cell repertoires in cytomegalovirus infection. Study-level findings and limits: There were HLA-C-restricted CMV-specific TCR beta clonotypes dominating the ex vivo response.

The germline gives CDR1 SSHAT, CDR2 FNYEAQ (reference sequence). The CDR3 extends over 13 amino acids. This clonotype was detected a few times. The antigen is unknown. At one of its ends the junction is not consistent with the germline gene, which may arise from a read error. Each CDR3 protein is one row after TCRdb ran MiXCR on the reads. The sample has about 920,000 distinct CDR3 sequences; 30% to 40% are singletons. Here the sequenced sample was cultured CD8+ T cells from PBMCs, taken from culture after CMV antigen stimulation. The source is a human donor in good health (CMV status not recorded). Some clones in this sample may be carry-over from other donors' samples. The chain links TRBV7-7 to TRBJ2-5; 7 positions agree with TRBD1. CDR3 bases: TGTGCTAGCAGCTTTCAGGGGGACGAGACCCAGTACTTC. Its protein is CASSFQGDETQYF.